A selection of T cell receptor beta chains follows, all from one sample in a study of blood T cell repertoires in COVID-19. Some clones are missing from TCRdb's copy, which holds only in-frame ones; the method was immunoSEQ multiplex PCR. The sample yields hundreds of thousands of clones, 86% seen once. Sequencing was done on a sample of peripheral blood. The receptor source for this set is a woman in her 30s with active or convalescent COVID-19. CDR3s leave out the opening cysteine and the closing phenylalanine or tryptophan. A D gene is named only where the DNA matches it firmly. Where a row states a size, it is once, few, many or the class of an expanded clone; other rows omit it.

j_gene: TRBJ2-7
v_gene: TRBV11-3
d_gene: TRBD1
abundance: NA
CDR3aa: ASSFRQGYEQY

j_gene: TRBJ2-7
v_gene: TRBV7-6
d_gene: NA
abundance: NA
CDR3aa: ASSSAGQTHEQY

j_gene: TRBJ1-1
v_gene: TRBV19
d_gene: NA
abundance: NA
CDR3aa: ASSIRNTEAF

j_gene: TRBJ1-2
v_gene: TRBV3-1/TRBV3-2
d_gene: TRBD1
abundance: NA
CDR3aa: ASSPGQSISGYT

j_gene: TRBJ2-7
v_gene: TRBV19
d_gene: TRBD2
abundance: once
CDR3aa: ASSLSLAGVEQY

j_gene: TRBJ2-7
v_gene: TRBV6-7
d_gene: NA
abundance: NA
CDR3aa: ASSYPIVTGSAPHYEQY

j_gene: TRBJ2-1
v_gene: TRBV4-2
d_gene: NA
abundance: NA
CDR3aa: ASSREQGIEQF

j_gene: TRBJ1-5
v_gene: TRBV6-5
d_gene: NA
abundance: NA
CDR3aa: ASSYSQGKQPQH

j_gene: TRBJ2-2
v_gene: TRBV12-1
d_gene: NA
abundance: NA
CDR3aa: ASSFVRDGELF

j_gene: TRBJ2-1
v_gene: TRBV5-1
d_gene: TRBD2
abundance: NA
CDR3aa: ASTLAGAEYNEQF

j_gene: TRBJ1-3
v_gene: TRBV2
d_gene: TRBD1
abundance: NA
CDR3aa: ASSLRQGAAGNTIY

j_gene: TRBJ1-2
v_gene: TRBV4-1
d_gene: NA
abundance: NA
CDR3aa: ASSQVSSNYGYT

j_gene: TRBJ2-3
v_gene: TRBV5-4
d_gene: TRBD2
abundance: once
CDR3aa: ASSRLAASTDTQY

j_gene: TRBJ2-5
v_gene: TRBV9
d_gene: NA
abundance: NA
CDR3aa: ASSVDARQETQY

j_gene: TRBJ2-7
v_gene: TRBV19
d_gene: NA
abundance: NA
CDR3aa: ASSPRVGYEQY

j_gene: TRBJ1-5
v_gene: TRBV5-6
d_gene: NA
abundance: NA
CDR3aa: ASSLRGALQPQH

j_gene: TRBJ2-7
v_gene: TRBV6-1
d_gene: NA
abundance: NA
CDR3aa: ASSEKGDEQY

j_gene: TRBJ1-1
v_gene: TRBV9
d_gene: NA
abundance: NA
CDR3aa: ASSGGGLNTEAF